This TCR beta chain was sequenced for a study of PD-1 blockade in classical Hodgkin lymphoma. The time point is: cycle 4 day 1 (C4D1), after five to seven weeks of nivolumab. Every patient relapsed after autologous stem cell transplantation, and brentuximab vedotin exposure varied. Magnetic negative selection was used to purify CD4+ T cells from thawed PBMCs. The CDR3 totals 14 residues. V lost 5 bases to trimming and J lost 1 base, with 12 bases between them. Looked up from germline, CDR1 is MNHEY and CDR2 is SMNVEV (reference sequence). Here immunoSEQ multiplex PCR was the method, and the copy in TCRdb shows in-frame clones only, minus some. The sample has about 15,000 clones, 60% to 85% seen once.

V and J are TRBV27 and TRBJ2-7, with D possibly matching TRBD1 (5 bases). The sample was CD4+ T cells from blood, taken before the fourth cycle of nivolumab. This TCR derives from a human donor with classical Hodgkin lymphoma. The CDR3: CASSTLDSSYEQYF. CDR3 in DNA: TGTGCCAGCAGTACCCTTGACAGTTCCTACGAGCAGTACTTC.